A single sample is the source of the 15 T cell receptor beta chains below, sequenced in a study of tumor and adjacent non-tumor tissue in lung cancer. The template was RNA from unsorted bulk tissue. Three rounds of nested PCR, following a modified ARM-PCR protocol, produced the TCRbeta library. TCRdb processed the multiplex PCR reads anew with MiXCR; each CDR3 protein has one entry. Here the sample spans 100,000 to 150,000 distinct CDR3 sequences, approximately 71% being singletons. Sequences were obtained from lung tumor tissue. All receptors derive from a man between 25 and 39 years old with non-small cell lung cancer.

Note on this clonotype: With a much larger clone just one base away, this may be a read error. V is TRBV7-9 and J is TRBJ1-2; D is undetermined. CDR1 and CDR2 (germline): SEHNR, FQNEAQ (reference sequence). The CDR3 consists of 13 residues. CDR3 nucleotides: TGTACCAGCAGCTTAGGAGCAGCCTATGGCTATACCTTC. This gives the protein CTSSLGAAYGYTF.

Note on this clonotype: A single base separates this from a much larger clone, so it may be a read error. CDR3 sequence reads: CASSSGRLTDAQYF. The CDR3 bases are TGTGCCAGCAGTTCGGGACGGCTGACAGATGCGCAGTATTTT. The chain carries TRBV5-6 and TRBJ2-3, with D perhaps given as TRBD1 or TRBD2 (5 bases each). The CDR3 contains 14 residues. Looked up from germline, CDR1 is SGHDT and CDR2 is YYEEEE.

Turning to this clonotype: One junction end disagrees with the germline gene, perhaps due to a read error. The V call is TRBV11-1, the J call TRBJ2-1, with unresolved D. From germline, CDR1 is SGHAT and CDR2 FQDESV (reference sequence). The CDR3 consists of 13 residues. The CDR3 DNA is TGTGCCAGAAGCTCAACCGCCTTAGGTGGGCAGTTCTTC. It encodes CARSSTALGGQFF.

Worth noting for this clonotype: A much larger clonotype is one base distant, so this may be a read error. The chain has TRBV4-2 and TRBJ2-2, with D perhaps matching TRBD1 (6 bases). In germline, CDR1 is LGHNA, CDR2 YNFKEQ. This CDR3 region has 14 residues. Trimming removed 7 bases at V and 6 bases at J, with 15 bases between. CDR3 DNA: TGTGCCAGCAACCACTACTCAGGGGCCGGGGAGCTGTTTTTT. The encoded protein is CASNHYSGAGELFF.

About this clonotype itself: Since a much larger clone is just one base distant, this may be a read error. The V call is TRBV4-1, the J call TRBJ2-5, with D uncertain. The CDR3 runs to 15 residues. The germline CDR1 and CDR2 sequences are MGHRA and YSYEKL. The CDR3 DNA sequence: TGCGCCAGCAGCCAAGATGGGCTATCCCAAAAGACCCAGTACTTC. Encoded protein: CASSQDGLSQKTQYF.

As to this clonotype: The junction departs from germline at one end; a sequencing error may be responsible. V is TRBV30 and J is TRBJ2-7; D is unclear. Per germline, CDR1 GTSNPN and CDR2 SVGIG (reference sequence). There are 12 residues in the CDR3. Written as DNA, the CDR3 is TGTGCATGGAAGATAGGGATCTACGAGCAGTACTTC. Protein: CAWKIGIYEQYF. The full variable domain, its missing parts supplied by reference TRBV30 and TRBJ2-7, is SQTIHQWPATLVQPVGSPLSLECTVEGTSNPNLYWYRQAAGRGLQLLFYSVGIGQISSEVPQNLSASRPQDRQFILSSKKLLLSDSGFYLCAWKIGIYEQYFGPGTRLTVT.

This clonotype was counted many times. The gene calls are TRBV20-1 and TRBJ1-5; D ambiguous. The V gene lost 1 base and the J gene lost 0 bases, with 4 bases spanning the gap. CDR3 length equals 13 residues. CDR1 is DFQATT and CDR2 is SNEGSKA in the germline V gene (reference sequence). The CDR3 here is CSARAVSNQPQHF. CDR3 nucleotides: TGCAGTGCTAGAGCAGTTAGCAATCAGCCCCAGCATTTT.

Regarding this clonotype: Possible read error: a much larger clone is one base away. This chain connects TRBV10-1 to TRBJ2-5, with no clear D. Per the germline V gene, CDR1 is WNHNN and CDR2 is SYGVQD (reference sequence). The CDR3 loop spans 13 amino acids. Trimming removed 5 bases at V and 5 bases at J, with 12 bases between. CDR3 sequence reads: CASSKNLEETQYF. CDR3 DNA: TGCGCCAGCAGTAAGAATCTAGAGGAGACCCAGTACTTC.

There are many counts of this clonotype. The chain joins TRBV29-1 to TRBJ2-7; tentative D call: TRBD2 (5 bases). Trimming removed 3 bases from V and 3 bases from J, with 9 bases in between. The CDR3 runs 12 residues. Germline V lookup: CDR1 SQVTM, CDR2 ANQGSEA. The CDR3 coding sequence is TGCAGCGTTGACGGGAACAACTACGAGCAGTACTTC. Encoded protein: CSVDGNNYEQYF.

The sample holds many counts of this clonotype. The genes are TRBV5-1 and TRBJ2-1, with TRBD1 matching over 7 bases. J lost 2 bases, V lost 4 bases, and 6 bases had no gene match. This CDR3 is 15 amino acids long. The germline V gene encodes CDR1 SGHRS and CDR2 YFSETQ. The CDR3 region is CASSQDRLTYNEQFF. CDR3 sequence (DNA): TGCGCCAGCAGCCAGGACAGGCTCACCTACAATGAGCAGTTCTTC.

As for this clonotype: One end of the junction fails to match germline, which may point to a read error. The V and J genes are TRBV11-3 and TRBJ1-5; tentative D call: TRBD1 (5 bases). From germline, CDR1 is SGHNT and CDR2 YENEEA. This CDR3 is built from 18 residues. The CDR3 protein is CASRLVVGGGSGNQPQHF. The CDR3 bases are TGTGCCAGCAGGTTAGTAGTCGGGGGGGGGTCTGGTAATCAGCCCCAGCATTTT. Drawing the rest from reference TRBV11-3 and TRBJ1-5, the complete variable domain is EAGVVQSPRYKIIEKKQPVAFWCNPISGHNTLYWYLQNLGQGPELLIRYENEEAVDDSQLPKDRFSAERLKGVDSTLKIQPAELGDSAVYLCASRLVVGGGSGNQPQHFGDGTRLSIL.

J is TRBJ1-1 and V is TRBV2; no clear D. V shed 4 bases and J shed 5 bases, with 11 bases lying between them. Germline V gene lookup returns CDR1 SNHLY and CDR2 FYNNEI. CDR3 length: 13 amino acids. CDR3 sequence reads: CASSGPCRTEAFF. The CDR3 nucleotides read TGTGCCAGCAGTGGACCGTGTCGAACTGAAGCTTTCTTT.

This chain links TRBV11-2 with TRBJ1-1; D may be TRBD1 (6 bases). In germline, CDR1 is SGHAT, CDR2 FQNNGV. This CDR3 contains 15 residues. Trimming cost V 1 base and J 1 base, with 10 bases left between them. The CDR3 sequence: CASSLVLGANTEAFF. DNA of the CDR3: TGTGCCAGCAGCTTAGTGTTGGGGGCGAACACTGAAGCTTTCTTT.

About this clonotype itself: This may arise from a read error, as a much more abundant clone is one base away. The chain couples TRBV12-3 or TRBV12-4 to TRBJ2-5, with TRBD2 matching 8 bases. This CDR3 is built from 13 residues. DNA of the CDR3: TGTGCCAGCAGTTTAGGTGGAGGACGGACTAGCCAGTTC. Protein: CASSLGGGRTSQF.

This clonotype has just one count. An end of the junction differs from the germline gene, which may be a read error. The chain joins TRBV7-9 to TRBJ1-4, with D possibly being TRBD1 (5 bases). Germline V gene lookup returns CDR1 SEHNR and CDR2 FQNEAQ (reference sequence). The CDR3 runs to 14 residues. The CDR3 DNA follows: TGTGTCAGCAGCCTGGCTGCAGGGAATGAAAAACTGTTTTTT. Residues: CVSSLAAGNEKLFF.